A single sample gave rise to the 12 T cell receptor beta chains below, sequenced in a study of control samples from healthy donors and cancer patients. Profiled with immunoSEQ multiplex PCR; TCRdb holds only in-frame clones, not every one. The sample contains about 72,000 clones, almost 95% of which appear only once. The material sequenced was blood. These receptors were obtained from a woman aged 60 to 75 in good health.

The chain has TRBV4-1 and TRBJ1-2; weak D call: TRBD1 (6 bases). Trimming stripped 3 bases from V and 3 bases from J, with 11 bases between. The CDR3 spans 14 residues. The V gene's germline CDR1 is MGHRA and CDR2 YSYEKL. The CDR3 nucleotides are TGCGCCAGCAGCCAGCAGGGGAGAGACTATGGCTACACCTTC. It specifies CASSQQGRDYGYTF.

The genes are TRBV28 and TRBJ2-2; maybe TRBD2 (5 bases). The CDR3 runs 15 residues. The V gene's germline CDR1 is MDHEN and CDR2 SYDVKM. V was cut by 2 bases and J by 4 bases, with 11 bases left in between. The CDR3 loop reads CASSLSWAGTGELFF. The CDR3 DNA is TGTGCCAGCAGTTTAAGCTGGGCGGGCACCGGGGAGCTGTTTTTT.

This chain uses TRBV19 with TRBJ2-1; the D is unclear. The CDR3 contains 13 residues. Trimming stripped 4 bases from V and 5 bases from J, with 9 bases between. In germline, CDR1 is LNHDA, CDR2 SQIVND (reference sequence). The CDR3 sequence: CASSKLDNNEQFF. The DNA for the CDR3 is TGTGCCAGTAGTAAGCTAGATAACAATGAGCAGTTCTTC.

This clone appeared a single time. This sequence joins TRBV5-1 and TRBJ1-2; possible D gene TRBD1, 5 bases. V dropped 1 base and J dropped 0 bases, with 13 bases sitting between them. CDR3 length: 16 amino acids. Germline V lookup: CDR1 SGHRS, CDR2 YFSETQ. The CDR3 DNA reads TGCGCCAGCAGCTTGTTGGGCAGGGACGCTAACTATGGCTACACCTTC. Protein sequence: CASSLLGRDANYGYTF.

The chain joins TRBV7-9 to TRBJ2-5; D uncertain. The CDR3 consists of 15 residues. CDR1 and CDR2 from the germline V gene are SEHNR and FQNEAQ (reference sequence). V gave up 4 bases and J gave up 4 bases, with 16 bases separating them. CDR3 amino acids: CASSSGTQRRETQYF. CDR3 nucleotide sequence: TGTGCCAGCAGCTCGGGCACCCAACGGCGAGAGACCCAGTACTTC.

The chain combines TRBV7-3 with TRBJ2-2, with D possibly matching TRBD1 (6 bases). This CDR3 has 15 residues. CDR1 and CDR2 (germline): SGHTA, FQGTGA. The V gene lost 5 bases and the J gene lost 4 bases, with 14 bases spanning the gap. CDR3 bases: TGTGCCAGCAGCGCCTCCCAGGGGCGCACCGGGGAGCTGTTTTTT. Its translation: CASSASQGRTGELFF. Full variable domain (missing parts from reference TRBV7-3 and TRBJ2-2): GAGVSQTPSNKVTEKGKYVELRCDPISGHTALYWYRQSLGQGPEFLIYFQGTGAADDSGLPNDRFFAVRPEGSVSTLKIQRTERGDSAVYLCASSASQGRTGELFFGEGSRLTVL.

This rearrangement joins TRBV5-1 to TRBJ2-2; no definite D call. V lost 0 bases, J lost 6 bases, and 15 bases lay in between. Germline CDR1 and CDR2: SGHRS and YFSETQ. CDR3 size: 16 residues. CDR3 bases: TGCGCCAGCAGCTTGGATCGCCAGAGAAATGCCGGGGAGCTGTTTTTT. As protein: CASSLDRQRNAGELFF.

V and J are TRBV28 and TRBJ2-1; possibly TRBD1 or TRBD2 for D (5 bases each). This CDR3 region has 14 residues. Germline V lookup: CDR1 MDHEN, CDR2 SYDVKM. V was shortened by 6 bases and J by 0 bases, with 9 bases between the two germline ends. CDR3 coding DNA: TGTGCCAGCAGCGCAGGGAGCTCCTACAATGAGCAGTTCTTC. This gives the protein CASSAGSSYNEQFF. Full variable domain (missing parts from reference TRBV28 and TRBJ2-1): DVKVTQSSRYLVKRTGEKVFLECVQDMDHENMFWYRQDPGLGLRLIYFSYDVKMKEKGDIPEGYSVSREKKERFSLILESASTNQTSMYLCASSAGSSYNEQFFGPGTRLTVL.

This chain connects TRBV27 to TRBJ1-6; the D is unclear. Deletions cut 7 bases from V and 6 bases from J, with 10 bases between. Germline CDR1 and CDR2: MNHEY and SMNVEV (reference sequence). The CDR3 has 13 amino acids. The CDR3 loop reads CASTRGSNSPLHF. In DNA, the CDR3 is TGTGCCAGCACTAGAGGCAGTAATTCACCCCTCCACTTT.

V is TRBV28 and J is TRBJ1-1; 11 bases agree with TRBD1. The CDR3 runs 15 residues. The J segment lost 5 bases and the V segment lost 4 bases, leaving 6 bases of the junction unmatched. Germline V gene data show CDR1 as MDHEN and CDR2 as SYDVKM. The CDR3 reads CASSSHGQGATEAFF. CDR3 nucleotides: TGTGCCAGCAGTTCCCACGGACAGGGGGCAACTGAAGCTTTCTTT.

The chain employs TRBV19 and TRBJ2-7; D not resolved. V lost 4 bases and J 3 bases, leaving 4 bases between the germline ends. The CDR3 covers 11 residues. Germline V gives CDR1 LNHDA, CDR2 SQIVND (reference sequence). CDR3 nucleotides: TGTGCCAGTAGTAGGGGCTACGAGCAGTACTTC. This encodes CASSRGYEQYF.

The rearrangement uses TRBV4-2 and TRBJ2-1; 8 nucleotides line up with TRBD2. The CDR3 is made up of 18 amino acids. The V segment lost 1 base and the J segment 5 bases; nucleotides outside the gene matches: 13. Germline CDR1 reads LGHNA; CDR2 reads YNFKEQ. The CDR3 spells CASSQVGMSGRAHNEQFF. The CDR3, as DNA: TGTGCCAGCAGCCAAGTGGGAATGAGCGGGAGAGCCCACAATGAGCAGTTCTTC.